The 27 T cell receptor beta chains below all came from one sample that was sequenced in a study of immune characterization of retroperitoneal liposarcoma. Via MiXCR, TCRdb re-called the PCR reads, giving one row per CDR3 protein. The table has about 1,300 distinct CDR3 sequences, about 41% seen once; the top ten hold roughly half. The sequencing sample was made of tumor tissue. These TCRs come from a male donor with retroperitoneal liposarcoma.

This rearrangement joins TRBV12-3 or TRBV12-4 to TRBJ2-1; D call uncertain. The CDR3 is 13 residues long. V lost 3 bases and J 10 bases, leaving 13 bases between the germline ends. CDR3 DNA: TGTGCCAGCAGTTTTCTAGTCAATAACGAGCAGTTCTTC. It specifies CASSFLVNNEQFF.

V and J are TRBV6-1 and TRBJ2-7, with D perhaps matching TRBD1 (6 bases). The CDR3 covers 12 residues. The V end was cut by 5 bases, the J end by 7 bases, with 12 bases between. Germline V gene sequence: CDR1 MNHNS, CDR2 SASEGT. Here the CDR3 DNA reads TGTGCCAGCAGTAAGGCACAGGGTGAGCAGTACTTC. Its translation: CASSKAQGEQYF.

This sequence joins TRBV6-1 and TRBJ2-1; D is undetermined. Gene TRBJ2-7 matches the end of the DNA better, so the J call may be wrong. This CDR3 comprises 13 residues. The germline V gene encodes CDR1 MNHNS and CDR2 SASEGT. The CDR3 DNA sequence: TGTGCCAGCACGGACCCGCGTGCCTACGAGCAGTACTTC. This translates into CASTDPRAYEQYF.

This clonotype was seen more than once but under ten times. The chain combines TRBV6-1 with TRBJ2-1; possibly TRBD1 for D (5 bases). Deletions cut 2 bases from V and 0 bases from J, with 11 bases between. This CDR3 is 16 amino acids long. CDR1 and CDR2 from the germline V gene are MNHNS and SASEGT. CDR3: CASSEFGHRSYNEQFF. CDR3 DNA: TGTGCCAGCAGTGAATTCGGACACCGCTCCTACAATGAGCAGTTCTTC.

This sequence joins TRBV7-8 and TRBJ1-1; D is unresolved. V lost 2 bases, J lost 0 bases, and 4 bases lay in between. This CDR3 has 13 residues. CDR1 and CDR2 from the germline V gene are SGHVS and FQNEAQ. The CDR3 loop is CASSLRLNTEAFF. In DNA, the CDR3 is TGTGCCAGCAGCTTAAGATTGAACACTGAAGCTTTCTTT.

J is TRBJ2-1 and V is TRBV6-6; no clear D. The CDR3 contains 14 residues. The germline V and J ends were trimmed by 0 bases and 8 bases, with 11 bases remaining between them. Germline loops: CDR1 MNHNY, CDR2 SVGAGI (reference sequence). CDR3 protein: CASSYSIGVDEQFF. CDR3 nucleotides: TGTGCCAGCAGTTACTCGATAGGTGTCGATGAGCAGTTCTTC.

The chain couples TRBV6-6 to TRBJ2-1, with D tentatively TRBD1 (5 bases). Trimming removed 6 bases from V and 10 bases from J, with 10 bases in between. CDR1 and CDR2 from the germline V gene are MNHNY and SVGAGI (reference sequence). This CDR3 is built from 11 residues. The CDR3 DNA is TGTGCCAGCAGCACATGGGGCGAGCAGTTCTTC. As protein: CASSTWGEQFF.

The rearrangement joins TRBV12-3 or TRBV12-4 to TRBJ2-5; D ambiguous. The CDR3 has 12 amino acids. V lost 5 bases to trimming and J lost 13 bases, with 17 bases between them. CDR3 DNA: TGTGCCAGCAGTCAAACGGGTGATTGGCTGTACTTC. Translated: CASSQTGDWLYF.

This clonotype was observed a handful of times. The chain couples TRBV6-1 to TRBJ2-1; D remains ambiguous. The CDR3 has 14 amino acids. Trimming cost V 5 bases and J 2 bases, with 10 bases left between them. From germline, CDR1 is MNHNS and CDR2 SASEGT. The DNA of the CDR3 is TGTGCCAGCAGTCCCTCGTCAACCTACAATGAGCAGTTCTTC. Amino acid sequence: CASSPSSTYNEQFF.

The V gene is TRBV7-6, the J gene TRBJ2-1; D unresolved. V was trimmed by 4 bases and J by 4 bases, leaving 17 bases between them. This CDR3 is 16 amino acids long. Germline CDR1 reads SGHVS; CDR2 reads FNYEAQ. This CDR3 is CASSSPTFDFYNEQFF. The CDR3 coding sequence is TGTGCCAGCAGCTCACCGACTTTCGACTTTTACAATGAGCAGTTCTTC. Together with reference TRBV7-6 and TRBJ2-1, the CDR3 gives the full variable domain: GAGVSQSPRYKVTKRGQDVALRCDPISGHVSLYWYRQALGQGPEFLTYFNYEAQQDKSGLPNDRFSAERPEGSISTLTIQRTEQRDSAMYRCASSSPTFDFYNEQFFGPGTRLTVL.

V and J are TRBV10-2 and TRBJ2-1; D possibly matches TRBD1 or TRBD2 (5 bases each). The V gene's germline CDR1 is WSHSY and CDR2 SAAADI. The CDR3 contains 15 residues. Between the trimmed V and J ends, which lost 3 bases and 13 bases, there was a span of 22 bases. The DNA for the CDR3 is TGCGCCAGCAGTGATCTCTTTCTGGGGACGGAGACCCAGTTCTTC. Its protein product is CASSDLFLGTETQFF.

The chain joins TRBV6-1 to TRBJ2-5; 16 nucleotides line up with TRBD2. The CDR3 has 17 residues. Germline V gene data show CDR1 as MNHNS and CDR2 as SASEGT. Trimming cost V 5 bases and J 11 bases; bases outside gene matches: 14. The CDR3 sequence: CASSLGLAGGPGNEQYF. The CDR3 DNA follows: TGTGCCAGCAGTTTGGGACTAGCGGGGGGGCCGGGGAATGAGCAGTACTTC.

The V and J genes are TRBV7-6 and TRBJ2-4; D is undetermined. With the DNA end fitting TRBJ2-7 better, the J assignment may be wrong. CDR1 and CDR2 from the germline V gene are SGHVS and FNYEAQ. The CDR3 is made up of 15 amino acids. CDR3 sequence: CASSPTSPGPSEQYF. The CDR3 DNA sequence: TGTGCCAGCAGCCCCACCTCTCCCGGGCCTAGCGAGCAGTACTTC.

The chain employs TRBV10-3 and TRBJ2-3; 9 nucleotides align to TRBD2. Trimming cost V 10 bases and J 3 bases; bases outside gene matches: 5. Germline-derived CDR1 and CDR2 are ENHRY and SYGVKD. The CDR3 has 13 amino acids. CDR3 DNA: TGTGCCACCAAAGGACTAGCGACAGATACGCAGTATTTT. It encodes CATKGLATDTQYF.

Only a few counts were recorded for this clonotype. The junction departs from the called germline gene at one end, perhaps through a read error. The CDR3 region has the DNA TGTGCCAGTAGTTTTGGTCCCCAGGGGAAAGTGGAGACCCAGTACTTC. This codes for CASSFGPQGKVETQYF. The chain employs TRBV27 and TRBJ2-5, with a tentative D call TRBD1 (6 bases). This CDR3 comprises 16 residues. The germline V gene encodes CDR1 MNHEY and CDR2 SMNVEV (reference sequence).

V usage is TRBV10-1 and J usage is TRBJ2-6; 8 nucleotides agree with TRBD1. CDR3 length equals 17 residues. V lost 4 bases and J lost 1; bases outside the gene matches: 6. Per germline, CDR1 WNHNN and CDR2 SYGVQD (reference sequence). CDR3 bases: TGCGCCAGCAGTGGGACAGGGCTCGGGTCTGGGGCCAACGTCCTGACTTTC. It specifies CASSGTGLGSGANVLTF.

This clonotype occurred a few times. The chain carries TRBV11-3 and TRBJ2-2; 8 nucleotides line up with TRBD1. The germline gives CDR1 SGHNT, CDR2 YENEEA. V lost 5 bases, J lost 4 bases, and 9 bases stayed unmatched. The length of the CDR3 is 16 residues. The DNA for the CDR3 is TGTGCCAGCAGCGGCCGGGACAGGAAGGGCACCGGGGAGCTGTTTTTT. This gives the protein CASSGRDRKGTGELFF.

The J gene is TRBJ2-1, the V gene TRBV6-1; D uncertain. CDR1 and CDR2 (germline): MNHNS, SASEGT. Trimming took off 2 bases at V and 10 bases at J, with 9 bases between the two ends. This CDR3 comprises 12 residues. CDR3 sequence (DNA): TGTGCCAGCAGTGAATTGGTGAGCGAGCAGTTCTTC. As protein: CASSELVSEQFF.

This chain links TRBV6-1 with TRBJ2-5; D perhaps matches TRBD2 (5 bases). The end of the DNA aligns better with TRBJ2-1, so the J call may be wrong. This CDR3 contains 14 residues. The germline V gene encodes CDR1 MNHNS and CDR2 SASEGT. CDR3 nucleotide sequence: TGTGCCAGCAGCGCTCCGGGAACCTACAATGAGCAGTTCTTC. Its protein product is CASSAPGTYNEQFF.

This sequence joins TRBV6-6 and TRBJ2-1, with 7 bases matching TRBD2. The CDR3 consists of 14 residues. Germline V lookup: CDR1 MNHNY, CDR2 SVGAGI (reference sequence). Trimming cost V 4 bases and J 7 bases; bases outside gene matches: 7. Here the CDR3 reads CASSSAGARNEQFF. In DNA, the CDR3 is TGTGCCAGCAGTTCCGCGGGAGCCCGGAATGAGCAGTTCTTC.

This chain joins TRBV27 and TRBJ2-5; 10 bases fit TRBD2. The DNA end is more similar to TRBJ2-1, so the J call may be wrong. There are 16 residues in the CDR3. Germline lookup yields CDR1 MNHEY and CDR2 SMNVEV (reference sequence). The CDR3 sequence: CASSPTTSGVYNEQFF. DNA for the CDR3: TGTGCCAGCAGTCCCACTACTAGCGGGGTCTACAATGAGCAGTTCTTC.

This clonotype rates as medium-sized. The CDR3 is CASSASAKTQYF. The CDR3 nucleotides read TGTGCCAGCAGTGCCTCAGCCAAGACCCAGTACTTC. The V and J genes are TRBV6-1 and TRBJ2-5; D is uncertain. Looked up from germline, CDR1 is MNHNS and CDR2 is SASEGT. The V gene lost 4 bases and the J gene lost 6 bases, with 9 bases spanning the gap. The CDR3 is made up of 12 amino acids.

This clonotype was observed once. The chain carries TRBV7-2 and TRBJ2-1; TRBD1 matches 9 bases. The J call may be in error: the DNA end matches TRBJ2-7 better. Germline lookup yields CDR1 SGHTA and CDR2 FQGNSA. This CDR3 has 15 residues. This CDR3 reads CASSLAGTGIYEQYF. The DNA of the CDR3 is TGTGCCAGCAGCTTAGCCGGGACAGGGATTTACGAGCAGTACTTC.

V usage is TRBV6-1 and J usage is TRBJ2-5; a weak D match, TRBD2 (6 bases). The J call may be incorrect, as the DNA end agrees better with TRBJ2-1. CDR3 length: 15 residues. The germline V gene has CDR1 MNHNS and CDR2 SASEGT. For the CDR3, the DNA is TGTGCCAGCGACGATAGCGGAGAACCCGAAGAGACCCAGTTCTTC. Translating it yields CASDDSGEPEETQFF.

This clonotype was observed a few times. CDR3 region: CASTLSGLETQFF. In DNA, the CDR3 is TGTGCCAGCACCCTGAGCGGATTGGAGACCCAGTTCTTC. The J gene is TRBJ2-5, the V gene TRBV12-3 or TRBV12-4; D possibly corresponds to TRBD2 (5 bases). Judging by the DNA end, TRBJ2-1 fits better; the J call may be wrong. This CDR3 has 13 residues.

This rearrangement joins TRBV7-2 to TRBJ2-1; TRBD1 aligns across 10 bases. The tail of the sequence fits TRBJ2-4 better, so the J call may be wrong. The CDR3 is 16 residues long. Germline CDR1 is SGHTA and CDR2 is FQGNSA. CDR3 sequence reads: CASSLSSGQGKNIQYF. The CDR3 DNA reads as TGTGCCAGCAGCTTAAGTTCGGGACAGGGGAAAAACATTCAGTACTTC.

The chain joins TRBV6-6 to TRBJ2-1, with 8 bases fitting TRBD2. The closer fit of TRBJ2-7 to the DNA end suggests the J call may be wrong. The germline V gene encodes CDR1 MNHNY and CDR2 SVGAGI (reference sequence). The CDR3 contains 15 residues. The CDR3 sequence is CASSYTSGFFDEQYF. The CDR3 DNA sequence: TGTGCCAGCAGTTACACTAGCGGCTTTTTCGATGAGCAGTACTTC.